The entry below gives a single T cell receptor beta chain sequence along with its context. The antigen is not known. Trimming took off 0 bases at V and 1 base at J, with 0 bases between the two ends. The germline V gene encodes CDR1 SGDLS and CDR2 YYNGEE. The CDR3 totals 12 residues. Clones were read by immunoSEQ multiplex PCR, and TCRdb kept only the in-frame ones, dropping some. The profile shows under 100,000 clones, approximately 94% of them singletons. The source of the sample is a study of graft-versus-host responses after intestinal transplantation. Findings and limits, study-wide: Among circulating GvH clones, peak levels were associated with early post-transplant declines in HvG clones. The marrow of recipients harbored GvH clones, and ileum or blood showed some of them first.

This rearrangement joins TRBV9 to TRBJ2-3; no definite D call. The sample in question was unstimulated CD4+ T cells sorted from spleen or lymph node cells, obtained before transplant. This receptor was obtained from a human donor who was the organ donor for an intestinal transplant. The CDR3 loop reads CASSVGTDTQYF. Here the CDR3 DNA reads TGTGCCAGCAGCGTAGGCACAGATACGCAGTATTTT.